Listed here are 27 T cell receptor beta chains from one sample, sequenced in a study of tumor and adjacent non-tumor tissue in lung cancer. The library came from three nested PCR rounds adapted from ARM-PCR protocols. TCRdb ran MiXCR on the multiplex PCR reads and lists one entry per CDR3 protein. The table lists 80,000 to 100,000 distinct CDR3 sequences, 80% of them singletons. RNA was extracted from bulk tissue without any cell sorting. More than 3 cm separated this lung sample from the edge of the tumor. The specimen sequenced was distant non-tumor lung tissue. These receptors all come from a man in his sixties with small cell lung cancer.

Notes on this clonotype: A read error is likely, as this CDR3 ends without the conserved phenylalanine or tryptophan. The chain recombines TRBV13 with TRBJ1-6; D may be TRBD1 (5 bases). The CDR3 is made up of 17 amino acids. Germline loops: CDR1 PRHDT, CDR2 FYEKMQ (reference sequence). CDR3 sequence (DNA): TGTGTCAGCAGCCAAAACGACAGAAGCTCCTATAATTCACCCCTCCACATT. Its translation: CVSSQNDRSSYNSPLHI.

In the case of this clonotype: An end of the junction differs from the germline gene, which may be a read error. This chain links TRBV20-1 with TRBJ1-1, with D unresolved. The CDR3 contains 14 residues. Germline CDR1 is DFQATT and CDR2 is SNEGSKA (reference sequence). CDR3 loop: CSTRDRVWNTETFF. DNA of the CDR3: TGCAGTACTAGAGATAGGGTTTGGAACACTGAAACTTTCTTT.

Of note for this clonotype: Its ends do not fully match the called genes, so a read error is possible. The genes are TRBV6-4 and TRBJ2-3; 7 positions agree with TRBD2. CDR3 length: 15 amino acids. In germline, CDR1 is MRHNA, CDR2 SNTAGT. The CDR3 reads CASSDGTTSTDMQYF. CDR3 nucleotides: TGTGCCAGCAGTGACGGGACTACCTCCACAGATATGCAGTATTTT.

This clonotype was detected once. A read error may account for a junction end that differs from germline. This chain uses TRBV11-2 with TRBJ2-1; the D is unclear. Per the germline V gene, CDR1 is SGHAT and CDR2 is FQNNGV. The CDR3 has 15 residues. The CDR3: CTNSLEPASYNEQLF. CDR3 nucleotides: TGTACCAACAGCTTAGAGCCCGCCTCCTACAATGAGCAGTTATTC.

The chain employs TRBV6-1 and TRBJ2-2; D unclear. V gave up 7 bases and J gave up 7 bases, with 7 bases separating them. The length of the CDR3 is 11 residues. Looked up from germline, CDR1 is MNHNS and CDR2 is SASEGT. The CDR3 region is CASILVGELFF. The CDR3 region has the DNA TGTGCCAGCATCTTGGTCGGGGAGCTGTTTTTT.

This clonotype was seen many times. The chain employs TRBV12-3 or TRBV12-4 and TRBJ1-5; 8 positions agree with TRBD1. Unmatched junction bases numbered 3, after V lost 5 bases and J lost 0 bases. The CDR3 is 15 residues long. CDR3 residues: CASSPTGGSNQPQHF. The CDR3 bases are TGTGCCAGCAGTCCTACAGGGGGTAGCAATCAGCCCCAGCATTTT.

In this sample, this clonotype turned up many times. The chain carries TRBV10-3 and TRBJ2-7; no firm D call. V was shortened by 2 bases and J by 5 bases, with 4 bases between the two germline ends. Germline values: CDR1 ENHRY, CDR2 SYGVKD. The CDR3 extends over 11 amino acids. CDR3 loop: CAISEGDEQYV. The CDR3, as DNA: TGTGCCATCAGTGAGGGGGACGAGCAGTACGTC.

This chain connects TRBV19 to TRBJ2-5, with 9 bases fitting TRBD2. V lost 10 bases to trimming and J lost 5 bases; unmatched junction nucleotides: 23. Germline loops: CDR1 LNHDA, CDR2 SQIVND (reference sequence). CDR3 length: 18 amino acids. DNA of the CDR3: TGTGCCAATACTAGATTCGTAGCGGGAGAGGCCAAAAAGGAGACCCAGTACTTC. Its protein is CANTRFVAGEAKKETQYF.

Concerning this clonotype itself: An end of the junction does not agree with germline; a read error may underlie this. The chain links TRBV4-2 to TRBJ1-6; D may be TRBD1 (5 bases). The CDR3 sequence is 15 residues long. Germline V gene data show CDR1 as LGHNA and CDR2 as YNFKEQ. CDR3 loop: CASSQNLRGGSPLHF. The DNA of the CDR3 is TGTGCCAGCAGCCAAAATTTAAGGGGCGGTTCACCCCTCCATTTT.

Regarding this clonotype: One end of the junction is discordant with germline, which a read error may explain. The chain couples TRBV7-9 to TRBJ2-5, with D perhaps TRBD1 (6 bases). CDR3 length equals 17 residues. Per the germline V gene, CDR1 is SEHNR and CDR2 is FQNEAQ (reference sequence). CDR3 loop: CVSSSPGSGAGREAQYF. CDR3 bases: TGTGTCAGCAGCTCACCAGGGTCAGGGGCAGGAAGAGAGGCCCAGTATTTC.

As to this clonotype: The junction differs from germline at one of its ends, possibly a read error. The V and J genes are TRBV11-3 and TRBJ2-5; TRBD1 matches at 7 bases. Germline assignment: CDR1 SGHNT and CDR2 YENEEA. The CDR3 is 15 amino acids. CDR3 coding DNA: TGTGCAAGCAGCGCTGACAGGGTGTCCCAAGAGACCCAGCACTTC. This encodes CASSADRVSQETQHF.

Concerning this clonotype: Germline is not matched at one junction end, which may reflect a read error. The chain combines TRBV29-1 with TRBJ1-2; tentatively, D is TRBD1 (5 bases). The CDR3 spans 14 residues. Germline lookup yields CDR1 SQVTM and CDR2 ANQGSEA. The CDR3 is CIAEPGAGDYDYTF. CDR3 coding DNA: TGCATCGCCGAGCCCGGGGCTGGGGACTATGACTACACCTTC.

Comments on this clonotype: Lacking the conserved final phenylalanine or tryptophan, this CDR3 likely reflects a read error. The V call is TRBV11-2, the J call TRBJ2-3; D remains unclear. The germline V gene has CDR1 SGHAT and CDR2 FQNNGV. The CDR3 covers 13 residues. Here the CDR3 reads CVSSLDWTDTQYL. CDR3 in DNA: TGTGTCAGTAGCTTAGACTGGACAGATACGCAGTATTTA.

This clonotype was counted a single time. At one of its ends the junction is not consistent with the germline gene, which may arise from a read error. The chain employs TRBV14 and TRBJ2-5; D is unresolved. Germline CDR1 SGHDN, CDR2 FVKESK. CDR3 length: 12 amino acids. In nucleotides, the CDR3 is TGTGCCAACAGCCAGGTAAGGGAGACCCAGTACTTC. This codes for CANSQVRETQYF.

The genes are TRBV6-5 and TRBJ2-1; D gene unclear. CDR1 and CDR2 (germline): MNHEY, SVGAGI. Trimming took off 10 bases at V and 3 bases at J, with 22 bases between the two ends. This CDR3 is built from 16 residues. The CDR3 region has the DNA TGTGCCACCCCTATGGCAAGCGAGATCGACTACAATGAGCAGTTCTTC. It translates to CATPMASEIDYNEQFF.

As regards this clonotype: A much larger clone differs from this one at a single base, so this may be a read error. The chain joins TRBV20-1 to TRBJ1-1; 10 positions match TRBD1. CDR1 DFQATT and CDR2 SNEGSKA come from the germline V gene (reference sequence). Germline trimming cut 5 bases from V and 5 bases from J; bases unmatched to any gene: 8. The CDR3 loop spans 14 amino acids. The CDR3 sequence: CSARGQGSVTEAFF. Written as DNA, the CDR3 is TGCAGTGCTCGGGGACAGGGGTCGGTGACTGAAGCTTTCTTT.

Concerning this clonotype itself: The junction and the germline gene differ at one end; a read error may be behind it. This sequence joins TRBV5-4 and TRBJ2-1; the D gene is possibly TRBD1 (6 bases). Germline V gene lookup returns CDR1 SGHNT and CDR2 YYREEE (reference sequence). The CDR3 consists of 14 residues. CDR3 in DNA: TGTGCGAGCAGCTTCAGGGACAAATACAATGAGCAGTCCTTC. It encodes CASSFRDKYNEQSF.

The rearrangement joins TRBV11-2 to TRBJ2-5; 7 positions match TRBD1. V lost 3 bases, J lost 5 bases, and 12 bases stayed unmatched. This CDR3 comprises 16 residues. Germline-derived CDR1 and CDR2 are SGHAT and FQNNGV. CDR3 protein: CASSLSCDRDMETQYF. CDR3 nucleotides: TGTGCCAGCAGCTTGAGCTGTGACAGGGATATGGAGACCCAGTACTTC.

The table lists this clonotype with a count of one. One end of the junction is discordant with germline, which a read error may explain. This CDR3 reads CASILESMTGGAYTDTHYF. The DNA of the CDR3 is TGTGCCAGCATCTTAGAGTCAATGACTGGGGGGGCCTACACAGATACGCATTATTTT. The chain carries TRBV11-2 and TRBJ2-3; TRBD2 might be the D (7 bases). The CDR3 has 19 amino acids. Looked up from germline, CDR1 is SGHAT and CDR2 is FQNNGV.

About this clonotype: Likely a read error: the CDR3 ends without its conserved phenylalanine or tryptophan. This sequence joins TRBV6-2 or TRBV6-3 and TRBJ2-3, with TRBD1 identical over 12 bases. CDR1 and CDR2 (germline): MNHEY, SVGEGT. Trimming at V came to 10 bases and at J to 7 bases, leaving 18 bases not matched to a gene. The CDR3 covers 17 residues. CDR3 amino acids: CAIRALPGQGARNTQYI. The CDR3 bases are TGTGCCATCAGAGCCTTGCCGGGACAGGGGGCGCGAAATACGCAGTATATT.

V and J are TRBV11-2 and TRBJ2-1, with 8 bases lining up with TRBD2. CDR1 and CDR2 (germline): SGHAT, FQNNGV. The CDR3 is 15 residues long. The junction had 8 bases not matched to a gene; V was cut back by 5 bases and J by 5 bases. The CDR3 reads CASSPGLVGDNEQFF. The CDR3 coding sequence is TGTGCCAGCAGCCCGGGACTAGTGGGCGACAATGAGCAGTTCTTC.

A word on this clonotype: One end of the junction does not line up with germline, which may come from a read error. CDR3 in DNA: TGTACCAGCAGCTTGGGGGCGGCAGTCGACGAGCAGTTCTTC. Residues: CTSSLGAAVDEQFF. The J gene is TRBJ2-1, the V gene TRBV5-4; a weak D match, TRBD1 (6 bases). The CDR3 consists of 14 residues. Per germline, CDR1 SGHNT and CDR2 YYREEE (reference sequence).

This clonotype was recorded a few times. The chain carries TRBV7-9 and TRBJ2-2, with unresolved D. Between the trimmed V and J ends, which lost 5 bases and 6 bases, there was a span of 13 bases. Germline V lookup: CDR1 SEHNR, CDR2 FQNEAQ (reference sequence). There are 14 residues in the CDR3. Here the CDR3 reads CASSPGWDAGELFF. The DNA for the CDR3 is TGTGCCAGCAGCCCAGGTTGGGATGCCGGGGAGCTGTTTTTT.

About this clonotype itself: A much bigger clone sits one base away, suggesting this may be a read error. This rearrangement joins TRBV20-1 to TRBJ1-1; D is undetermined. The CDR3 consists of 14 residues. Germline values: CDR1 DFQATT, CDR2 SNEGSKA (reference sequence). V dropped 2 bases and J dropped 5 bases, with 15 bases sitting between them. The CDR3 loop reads CSARSHDRDTEAFF. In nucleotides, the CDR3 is TGCAGTGCTAGAAGTCACGATCGAGATACTGAAGCTTTCTTT.

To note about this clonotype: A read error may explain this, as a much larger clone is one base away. The DNA for the CDR3 is TGTGCCAGCAGCGGGCTCGGGGAGACCCAGAACTTC. Translation gives CASSGLGETQNF. J is TRBJ2-5 and V is TRBV11-2; possible D gene TRBD2, 5 bases. CDR3 length: 12 amino acids. Germline CDR1 and CDR2: SGHAT and FQNNGV.

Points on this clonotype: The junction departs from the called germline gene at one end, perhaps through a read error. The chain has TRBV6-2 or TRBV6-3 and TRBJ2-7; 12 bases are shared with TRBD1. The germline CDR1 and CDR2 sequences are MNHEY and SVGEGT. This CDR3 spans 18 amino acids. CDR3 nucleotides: TGTGCCGGCAGTTACCGTTTTGTTGACGGGACAGGGGGCTACGAGCACTACTTC. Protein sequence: CAGSYRFVDGTGGYEHYF.

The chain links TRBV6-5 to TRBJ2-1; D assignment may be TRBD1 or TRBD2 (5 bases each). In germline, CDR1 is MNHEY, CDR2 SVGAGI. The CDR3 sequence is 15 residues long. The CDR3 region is CPISYSGGVGNEQFF. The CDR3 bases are TGTCCCATCAGTTACTCTGGGGGAGTTGGTAATGAGCAGTTCTTC.